Reported below is one T cell receptor beta chain. Sequencing used immunoSEQ multiplex PCR; TCRdb keeps in-frame clones, though not all of them. Here the sample spans 81,000 or so clones, 88% being singletons. The CDR3 runs 12 residues. Trimming cost V 4 bases and J 8 bases, with 9 bases left between them. Germline V gene lookup returns CDR1 LGHNA and CDR2 YNFKEQ. This record belongs to a study of OX40 agonist ivuxolimab in advanced cancers. The receptor was isolated from an adult with an advanced solid tumor such as melanoma, head and neck, liver or kidney cancer. The sample here was CD4+ or CD8+ T cells sorted from blood, taken in a trial of the OX40 agonist ivuxolimab. This chain connects TRBV4-2 to TRBJ2-4, with D uncertain. In nucleotides, the CDR3 is TGTGCCAGCAGCCTGCCCTCGGACATTCAGTACTTC. Translating gives CASSLPSDIQYF.